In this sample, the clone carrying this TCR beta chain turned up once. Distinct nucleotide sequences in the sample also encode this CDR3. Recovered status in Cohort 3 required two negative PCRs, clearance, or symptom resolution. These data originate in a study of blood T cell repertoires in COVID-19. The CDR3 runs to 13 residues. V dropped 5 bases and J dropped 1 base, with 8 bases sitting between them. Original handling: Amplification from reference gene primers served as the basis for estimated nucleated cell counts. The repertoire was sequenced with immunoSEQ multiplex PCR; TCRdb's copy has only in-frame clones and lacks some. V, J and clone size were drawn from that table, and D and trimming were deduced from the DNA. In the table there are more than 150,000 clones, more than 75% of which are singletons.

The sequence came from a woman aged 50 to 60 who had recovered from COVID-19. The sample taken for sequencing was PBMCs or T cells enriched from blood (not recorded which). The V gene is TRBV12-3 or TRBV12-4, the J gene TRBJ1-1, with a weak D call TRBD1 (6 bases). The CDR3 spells CASSRQENTEAFF. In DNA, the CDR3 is TGTGCCAGCAGTAGACAGGAGAACACTGAAGCTTTCTTT.